Listed here are 32 T cell receptor beta chains from one sample, sequenced in a study of CD8+CD57+ T cells in acquired aplastic anemia. It was genomic DNA that served as the template for profiling TCR beta VDJ and CDR3. TCRdb re-called the reads through MiXCR, storing one row per CDR3 protein. The top ten hold around 4% of the sample, which has around 400,000 distinct CDR3 sequences, about 70% seen once. The specimen was sorted CD4+, CD8+, or CD8+CD57+ T cells (not recorded which) from PBMCs. Source of these receptors: a human donor in good health, serving as a control.

This clonotype was picked up one time. The chain is built from TRBV7-3 and TRBJ1-2; D remains ambiguous. In germline, CDR1 is SGHTA, CDR2 FQGTGA. The CDR3 runs 18 residues. Trimming removed 0 bases from V and 4 bases from J, with 21 bases in between. In nucleotides, the CDR3 is TGTGCCAGCAGCTTAACGCGCAGCGGGCCGGAGGCCTTCTATGGCTACACCTTC. This sequence encodes CASSLTRSGPEAFYGYTF.

The J gene is TRBJ1-2, the V gene TRBV15; D is unresolved. The ends were cut back, 0 bases at V and 7 bases at J, with 15 bases in the middle. The germline V gene encodes CDR1 LNHNV and CDR2 YYDKDF (reference sequence). There are 15 residues in the CDR3. CDR3 sequence reads: CATSRDIPQAGGYTF. CDR3 nucleotide sequence: TGTGCCACCAGCAGAGATATCCCCCAAGCAGGTGGCTACACCTTC. The full variable domain, in which reference TRBV15 and TRBJ1-2 provide the parts outside the CDR3, is DAMVIQNPRYQVTQFGKPVTLSCSQTLNHNVMYWYQQKSSQAPKLLFHYYDKDFNNEADTPDNFQSRRPNTSFCFLDIRSPGLGDTAMYLCATSRDIPQAGGYTFGSGTRLTVV.

This clonotype was seen a handful of times. The V call is TRBV19, the J call TRBJ2-5; perhaps TRBD2 as D (6 bases). V was clipped by 6 bases and J by 5 bases, with 10 bases between them. The CDR3 loop spans 12 amino acids. Looked up from germline, CDR1 is LNHDA and CDR2 is SQIVND (reference sequence). The CDR3 DNA follows: TGTGCCAGTAGCGGAGGGCGGGAGACCCAGTACTTC. This gives the protein CASSGGRETQYF.

This clonotype was picked up a small number of times. V gene TRBV9 combines with J gene TRBJ2-7; 7 bases are shared with TRBD1. Losses at the gene ends were 4 bases for V and 2 bases for J; bases not matched to a gene: 9. CDR3 length equals 15 residues. Germline-derived CDR1 and CDR2 are SGDLS and YYNGEE. The CDR3 DNA is TGTGCCAGCAGCTATTTGGGACAGTTGACCTACGAGCAGTACTTC. Translation: CASSYLGQLTYEQYF.

This clonotype has ten or more counts. The chain uses TRBV12-3 or TRBV12-4 and TRBJ1-1, with a possible D match to TRBD1 (6 bases). The V end lost 5 bases, the J end lost 4 bases, and 17 bases lay between the germline ends. The CDR3 loop spans 15 amino acids. CDR3 DNA: TGTGCCAGCAGTGTCAGGGGACGGCGTGGCACTGAAGCTTTCTTT. As protein: CASSVRGRRGTEAFF.

The chain's CDR3 is CASSLAGANGPYF. The CDR3 DNA is TGTGCCAGCAGCTTGGCTGGGGCGAACGGGCCGTACTTC. The chain has TRBV7-8 and TRBJ2-7; weak D call: TRBD1 (5 bases). In germline, CDR1 is SGHVS, CDR2 FQNEAQ. V was clipped by 3 bases and J by 12 bases, with 18 bases between them. The CDR3 has 13 residues.

On this clonotype itself: Since the CDR3 does not end with the conserved phenylalanine or tryptophan, this likely comes from a read error. The DNA is omitted, as the CDR3 cannot be located on it reliably, and the CDR3 follows TCRdb's listing. V usage is TRBV9 and J usage is TRBJ1-2. The CDR3 numbers 13 amino acids, ends counted. Germline V gives CDR1 SGDLS, CDR2 YYNGEE. CDR3 loop: CACSLSGFSYNEL.

As regards this clonotype: A much larger clone lies one base from this, so it may be a read error. V usage is TRBV10-3 and J usage is TRBJ1-1; TRBD1 matches at 7 bases. This CDR3 comprises 15 residues. Germline V gives CDR1 ENHRY, CDR2 SYGVKD. The CDR3 spells CASSFLTGLDTEAFF. The CDR3, as DNA: TGTGCCAGCAGTTTTCTGACAGGGTTGGACACTGAAGCTTTCTTT.

A note on this clonotype: A much larger clone differs from this one at a single base, so this may be a read error. This chain uses TRBV11-1 with TRBJ2-1; TRBD2 aligns across 8 bases. The CDR3 sequence is 14 residues long. Germline V CDR1 and CDR2: SGHAT, FQDESV (reference sequence). In DNA, the CDR3 is TGCGCCAGCAGCTGGGGCGGGGGGCTCAATGAGCAGTTCTTC. Protein product: CASSWGGGLNEQFF.

This clonotype came up a few times. V is TRBV19 and J is TRBJ1-1; D not certain. Germline CDR1 and CDR2: LNHDA and SQIVND (reference sequence). V was clipped by 7 bases and J by 0 bases, with 9 bases between them. The length of the CDR3 is 13 residues. The CDR3 is CASIDHMNTEAFF. The CDR3 bases are TGTGCCAGTATCGACCACATGAACACTGAAGCTTTCTTT.

The chain couples TRBV12-3 or TRBV12-4 to TRBJ1-3; D remains unclear. Trimming cost V 7 bases and J 0 bases, with 10 bases left between them. The CDR3 consists of 14 residues. CDR3 sequence reads: CASKDPSSGNTIYF. DNA for the CDR3: TGTGCCAGCAAGGACCCGAGCTCTGGAAACACCATATATTTT.

The V and J genes are TRBV19 and TRBJ1-5; D remains unclear. This CDR3 region has 17 residues. Germline V gives CDR1 LNHDA, CDR2 SQIVND (reference sequence). The V gene lost 6 bases and the J gene lost 11 bases, with 29 bases spanning the gap. The CDR3 bases are TGTGCCAGTAGCCTCGCTGTTGAGACTAGCGGGGAAGAGACCCAGCATTTT. It is translated as CASSLAVETSGEETQHF.

The chain links TRBV12-3 or TRBV12-4 to TRBJ1-1, with 7 bases lining up with TRBD1. The ends lost 7 bases at V and 2 bases at J; junction bases unmatched: 7. The CDR3 totals 14 residues. The CDR3: CASKAQGVNTEAFF. The CDR3 DNA follows: TGTGCCAGCAAAGCCCAGGGGGTTAACACTGAAGCTTTCTTT.

This clonotype was counted many times. This chain joins TRBV7-3 and TRBJ2-1; 10 bases map to TRBD1. The length of the CDR3 is 14 residues. V shed 1 base and J 7 bases; nucleotides not matched to a gene: 1. Germline V gene data show CDR1 as SGHTA and CDR2 as FQGTGA. The CDR3 coding sequence is TGTGCCAGCAGCTTAAGACAGGGGGCAAATGAGCAGTTCTTC. As protein: CASSLRQGANEQFF.

The chain carries TRBV7-3 and TRBJ2-1; TRBD2 matches at 10 bases. Germline V CDR1 and CDR2: SGHTA, FQGTGA. V lost 4 bases and J lost 5; bases outside the gene matches: 5. The length of the CDR3 is 15 residues. The CDR3 reads CASSWSGGANNEQFF. In DNA form, the CDR3 reads TGTGCCAGCAGCTGGAGCGGGGGGGCCAACAATGAGCAGTTCTTC.

For the CDR3, the DNA is TGTGCCAGCAGGGCGCTAGGGGATCAGCAGCCCCAGCATTTT. It translates to CASRALGDQQPQHF. The chain carries TRBV2 and TRBJ2-3, with a possible D match to TRBD1 (5 bases). The DNA end lines up better with TRBJ1-5; the J call may be wrong. Germline V lookup: CDR1 SNHLY, CDR2 FYNNEI. CDR3 length equals 14 residues.

In this sample, this clonotype turned up many times. This sequence joins TRBV7-2 and TRBJ1-6; D possibly corresponds to TRBD1 (6 bases). Germline CDR1 SGHTA, CDR2 FQGNSA. V lost 2 bases and J 5 bases, leaving 13 bases between the germline ends. The CDR3 spans 16 residues. This CDR3 is CASSLRARGHNSPLHF. CDR3 coding DNA: TGTGCCAGCAGCTTAAGGGCCAGGGGACATAATTCACCCCTCCACTTT.

This sequence joins TRBV2 and TRBJ2-7; tentative D call: TRBD1 (6 bases). V shed 6 bases and J shed 6 bases, with 15 bases lying between them. CDR1 SNHLY and CDR2 FYNNEI come from the germline V gene. CDR3 length: 13 residues. The CDR3: CASSYTGLAEQYV. The CDR3 DNA reads as TGTGCCAGCAGCTACACAGGGTTGGCCGAGCAGTACGTC.

This clonotype was picked up many times. This chain joins TRBV2 and TRBJ2-6; no firm D call. The germline CDR1 and CDR2 sequences are SNHLY and FYNNEI. CDR3 size: 15 residues. V lost 5 bases to trimming and J lost 4 bases, with 12 bases between them. CDR3 region: CASSLDSPGANVLTF. CDR3 sequence (DNA): TGTGCCAGCAGTCTCGACTCTCCAGGGGCCAACGTCCTGACTTTC. The complete variable domain, with remaining parts taken from reference TRBV2 and TRBJ2-6, reads EPEVTQTPSHQVTQMGQEVILRCVPISNHLYFYWYRQILGQKVEFLVSFYNNEISEKSEIFDDQFSVERPDGSNFTLKIRSTKLEDSAMYFCASSLDSPGANVLTFGAGSRLTVL.

V and J are TRBV12-3 or TRBV12-4 and TRBJ1-5; 7 bases line up with TRBD1. V lost 4 bases and J lost 0; bases outside the gene matches: 9. This CDR3 region has 17 residues. CDR3 nucleotides: TGTGCCAGCAGTTCCCACAGGGGACAGTATAGCAATCAGCCCCAGCATTTT. Encoded protein: CASSSHRGQYSNQPQHF.

The genes are TRBV9 and TRBJ1-6, with D possibly matching TRBD1 (6 bases). The V gene lost 4 bases and the J gene lost 17 bases, with 25 bases spanning the gap. Germline V gene lookup returns CDR1 SGDLS and CDR2 YYNGEE. The CDR3 consists of 15 residues. CDR3 residues: CASSSGGGGYEQFHF. CDR3 nucleotide sequence: TGTGCCAGCAGCTCCGGGGGGGGGGGCTACGAGCAGTTCCACTTT.

As to this clonotype: A read error is likely, as this CDR3 ends without the conserved phenylalanine or tryptophan. Because the CDR3's place on the DNA is in doubt, the DNA is left out and the CDR3 is given as listed by TCRdb. The V gene is TRBV7-2, the J gene TRBJ1-6; the D call TRBD1 from the table was never checked on the DNA. CDR1 and CDR2 (germline): SGHTA, FQGNSA. Termini included, the CDR3 measures 13 amino acids. The CDR3 spells CASSQEGAAITEA.

In regard to this clonotype: A much bigger clone sits one base away, suggesting this may be a read error. The gene calls are TRBV6-1 and TRBJ1-5; TRBD1 might be the D (5 bases). The V gene's germline CDR1 is MNHNS and CDR2 SASEGT. CDR3 size: 16 residues. CDR3 bases: TGTGCCAGCAGCCCGGTGGGGGGAGGTCGGAATCGGCCCCAGCATTTT. It encodes CASSPVGGGRNRPQHF.

This clonotype was seen ten or more times. This rearrangement joins TRBV12-3 or TRBV12-4 to TRBJ1-4; 7 bases align to TRBD1. The CDR3 totals 14 residues. V trimming: 0 bases; J trimming: 8 bases; junction bases outside the gene matches: 3. The CDR3: CASSLAQTGEKLFF. In DNA form, the CDR3 reads TGTGCCAGCAGTTTAGCGCAGACAGGGGAAAAACTGTTTTTT.

Worth noting for this clonotype: One end of the junction does not line up with germline, which may come from a read error. The rearrangement links TRBV7-6 to TRBJ2-7, with D unclear. Germline V gene sequence: CDR1 SGHVS, CDR2 FNYEAQ. The CDR3 runs to 16 residues. The CDR3 DNA reads TGTGCCAGCAGCATCGCGCACACAGATACGCCGTACGTGCAGTACTTC. It is translated as CASSIAHTDTPYVQYF.

The chain combines TRBV7-9 with TRBJ2-3; D is ambiguous. The V gene lost 5 bases and the J gene lost 0 bases, with 15 bases spanning the gap. Per germline, CDR1 SEHNR and CDR2 FQNEAQ (reference sequence). The CDR3 covers 16 residues. CDR3 protein: CASSRDRNRSTDTQYF. DNA for the CDR3: TGTGCCAGCAGCAGAGATAGGAACAGAAGCACAGATACGCAGTATTTT.

The CDR3 protein is CATRDTRVAYGYTF. CDR3 DNA sequence: TGTGCCACTCGGGATACCAGGGTGGCGTATGGCTACACCTTC. This chain uses TRBV6-5 with TRBJ1-2; D is perhaps TRBD1 (5 bases). Germline CDR1 MNHEY, CDR2 SVGAGI. Trimming stripped 10 bases from V and 5 bases from J, with 20 bases between. CDR3 size: 14 residues.

This clonotype was found many times. The V call is TRBV20-1, the J call TRBJ2-7; D is perhaps TRBD2 (5 bases). CDR1 DFQATT and CDR2 SNEGSKA come from the germline V gene (reference sequence). Trimming left V 3 bases short and J 7 bases short, with 19 bases between. The CDR3 has 14 amino acids. The CDR3 sequence: CSASRPGKIGEQYF. In DNA, the CDR3 is TGCAGTGCTAGCCGTCCGGGAAAAATAGGGGAGCAGTACTTC.

This clonotype was found many times. This chain links TRBV20-1 with TRBJ1-6; no clear D gene. V was pared by 5 bases and J by 5 bases, with 13 bases between. The CDR3 totals 14 residues. Germline V gene sequence: CDR1 DFQATT, CDR2 SNEGSKA (reference sequence). CDR3 sequence reads: CSASRPSHNSPLHF. The DNA for the CDR3 is TGCAGTGCTTCCCGACCGAGTCATAATTCACCCCTCCACTTT.

V gene TRBV10-2 combines with J gene TRBJ2-5; D ambiguous. Trimming left V 2 bases short and J 3 bases short, with 4 bases between. The CDR3 is 12 amino acids. In germline, CDR1 is WSHSY, CDR2 SAAADI. In DNA, the CDR3 is TGCGCCAGCAGTGAGAGTAAAGAGACCCAGTACTTC. Protein: CASSESKETQYF.

This chain joins TRBV5-5 and TRBJ1-6; the D is unclear. The CDR3 is 14 residues long. Germline V gene sequence: CDR1 SGHKS, CDR2 YYEKEE (reference sequence). Trimming pared 5 bases from V and 10 bases from J, leaving 16 bases between. As DNA, the CDR3 is TGTGCCAGCAGTAACCTGGGAGGTAGATCACCCCTCCACTTT. Amino acids: CASSNLGGRSPLHF.

The J gene is TRBJ2-1, the V gene TRBV10-2, with TRBD2 identical over 10 bases. The end of the DNA fits TRBJ2-5 better, so the J call may be wrong. Germline V CDR1 and CDR2: WSHSY, SAAADI. The CDR3 spans 14 residues. The CDR3 loop is CASRERGGRETQYF. Written as DNA, the CDR3 is TGCGCCAGCAGGGAGCGGGGGGGTCGGGAGACCCAGTACTTC.